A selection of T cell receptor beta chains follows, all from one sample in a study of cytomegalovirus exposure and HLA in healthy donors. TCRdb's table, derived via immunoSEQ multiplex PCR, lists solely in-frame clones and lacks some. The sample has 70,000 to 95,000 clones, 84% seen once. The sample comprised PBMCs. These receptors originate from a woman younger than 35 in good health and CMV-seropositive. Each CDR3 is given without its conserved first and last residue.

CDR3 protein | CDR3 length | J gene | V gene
ASSFSVGSITF | 11 | TRBJ1-1 | TRBV28
ASSQDLSVRTDTQY | 14 | TRBJ2-3 | TRBV4-1
SAQRSDTQY | 9 | TRBJ2-3 | TRBV20-1
ASSPLGQGRETQY | 13 | TRBJ2-5 | TRBV5-1
ASSSLGPGQTDTIY | 14 | TRBJ1-3 | TRBV5-1
ASSLAGTGANEQY | 13 | TRBJ2-7 | TRBV7-9
ASSSRLVSGANVLT | 14 | TRBJ2-6 | TRBV7-9
ASSHKQLMNTEAF | 13 | TRBJ1-1 | TRBV4-1
AISDRSGGRSEQY | 13 | TRBJ2-7 | TRBV10-3
ASSLGWQEVLETQY | 14 | TRBJ2-5 | TRBV11-2
SVETGEDGYT | 10 | TRBJ1-2 | TRBV29-1
ASRATGNTGELF | 12 | TRBJ2-2 | TRBV6-4
ASSARGKAYEQY | 12 | TRBJ2-7 | TRBV27
ASSPRQGARTEAF | 13 | TRBJ1-1 | TRBV7-2
ASSSGGGHYEQY | 12 | TRBJ2-7 | TRBV5-6
ASSLAGKNSNQPQH | 14 | TRBJ1-5 | TRBV5-6
ASSHGTSFYEQY | 12 | TRBJ2-7 | TRBV4-1
ASARPSYEQY | 10 | TRBJ2-7 | TRBV7-2
ASSHENATGGIYEQY | 15 | TRBJ2-7 | TRBV23-1
ASSSQGYSNQPQH | 13 | TRBJ1-5 | TRBV6-6
AISEVHRGYLGNYGYT | 16 | TRBJ1-2 | TRBV10-3
ASSQDRGSYEQY | 12 | TRBJ2-7 | TRBV4-2
ASSFEGAFYEQY | 12 | TRBJ2-7 | TRBV7-8
ASSEAELWASTEAF | 14 | TRBJ1-1 | TRBV2
ASSLLQGVSYEQY | 13 | TRBJ2-7 | TRBV7-9
ASSYNRGNEQF | 11 | TRBJ2-1 | TRBV6-5
ASESGIEAF | 9 | TRBJ1-1 | TRBV12-5
SACPSGSHNEQF | 12 | TRBJ2-1 | TRBV29-1
ASTFSLLLRFETTDTQY | 17 | TRBJ2-3 | TRBV28
ATTRLRHGEKLF | 12 | TRBJ1-4 | TRBV2
ASSMGLYNEQF | 11 | TRBJ2-1 | TRBV14
ASSQEARGLAGVYEQY | 16 | TRBJ2-7 | TRBV4-1
ASSMDADYEQY | 11 | TRBJ2-7 | TRBV5-4
ASSLEVGGSGNTIY | 14 | TRBJ1-3 | TRBV5-1
ASSPGWGRWVSGELF | 15 | TRBJ2-2 | TRBV5-6
ASSYSRDRGNEQF | 13 | TRBJ2-1 | TRBV6-5
ASTTSGSYNEQF | 12 | TRBJ2-1 | TRBV5-4
ASSYSDSGYGYT | 12 | TRBJ1-2 | TRBV6-5
SAINSYGYT | 9 | TRBJ1-2 | TRBV20-1
ASSPGVEQETQY | 12 | TRBJ2-5 | TRBV4-2
ASSPGTTQDTQY | 12 | TRBJ2-3 | TRBV6-5
ASGTGKGEQY | 10 | TRBJ2-7 | TRBV7-9
ASSSWAAPMNTEAF | 14 | TRBJ1-1 | TRBV28
ASSTLAGDRNIQY | 13 | TRBJ2-4 | TRBV5-1
ASSLASTSSYEQY | 13 | TRBJ2-7 | TRBV5-5
ASSRGARFEKLF | 12 | TRBJ1-4 | TRBV19
ASRKGGETEAF | 11 | TRBJ1-1 | TRBV2
ASSFELPTYEQY | 12 | TRBJ2-7 | TRBV28
ASSLVAGAYEQY | 12 | TRBJ2-7 | TRBV5-1
ASSLGAGPTYEQY | 13 | TRBJ2-7 | TRBV7-7
AWSGLAAETQY | 11 | TRBJ2-5 | TRBV30
ASRDYTGGYEQY | 12 | NA | TRBV6-1
ASSLAQGNTEAF | 12 | TRBJ1-1 | TRBV5-4
ASSVGTSGRFSGANVLT | 17 | TRBJ2-6 | TRBV9
ASSLGLAGPGVNEQF | 15 | TRBJ2-1 | TRBV7-9
ASSEDTPNEQF | 11 | TRBJ2-1 | TRBV2
ASSDVAGSTGELF | 13 | TRBJ2-2 | TRBV6-4
ASSAGTAGEKLF | 12 | TRBJ1-4 | TRBV2
ASSEAGRGHSSSGNTIY | 17 | TRBJ1-3 | TRBV6-1